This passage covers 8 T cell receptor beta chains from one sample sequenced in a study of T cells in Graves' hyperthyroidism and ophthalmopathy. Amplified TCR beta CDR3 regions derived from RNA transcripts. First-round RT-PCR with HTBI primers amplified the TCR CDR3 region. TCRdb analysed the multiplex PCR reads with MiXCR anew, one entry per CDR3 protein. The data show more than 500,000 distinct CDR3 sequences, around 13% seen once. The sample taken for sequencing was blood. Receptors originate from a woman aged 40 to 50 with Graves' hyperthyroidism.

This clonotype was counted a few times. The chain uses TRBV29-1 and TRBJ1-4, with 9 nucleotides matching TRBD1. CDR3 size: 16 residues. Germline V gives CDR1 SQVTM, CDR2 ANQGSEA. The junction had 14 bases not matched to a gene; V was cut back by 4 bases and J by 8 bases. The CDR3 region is CSVAAGVQGAGEKLFF. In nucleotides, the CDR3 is TGCAGCGTTGCTGCGGGCGTACAGGGGGCCGGGGAAAAACTGTTTTTT.

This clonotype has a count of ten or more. The CDR3 spells CAISGGRDNEQFF. CDR3 in DNA: TGTGCCATCAGTGGCGGGAGGGACAATGAGCAGTTCTTC. The chain is built from TRBV10-3 and TRBJ2-1, with 9 bases matching TRBD2. Trimming took 4 bases from V and 5 from J; bases not matched to a gene: 0. Germline lookup yields CDR1 ENHRY and CDR2 SYGVKD. The CDR3 runs 13 residues.

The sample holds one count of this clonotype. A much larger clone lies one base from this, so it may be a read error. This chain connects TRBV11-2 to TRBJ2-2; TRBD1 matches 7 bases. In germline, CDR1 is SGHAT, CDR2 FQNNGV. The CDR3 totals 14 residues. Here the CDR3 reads CASKGQSNTRELFF. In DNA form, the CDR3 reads TGTGCCAGTAAGGGACAGTCCAACACCAGGGAGCTGTTTTTT.

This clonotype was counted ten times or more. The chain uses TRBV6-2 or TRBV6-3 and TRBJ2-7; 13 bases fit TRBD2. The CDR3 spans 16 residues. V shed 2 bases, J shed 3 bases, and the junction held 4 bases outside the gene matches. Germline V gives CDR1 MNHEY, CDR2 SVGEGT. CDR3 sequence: CASSYPWTSGSYEQYF. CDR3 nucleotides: TGTGCCAGCAGTTACCCCTGGACTAGCGGGAGCTACGAGCAGTACTTC.

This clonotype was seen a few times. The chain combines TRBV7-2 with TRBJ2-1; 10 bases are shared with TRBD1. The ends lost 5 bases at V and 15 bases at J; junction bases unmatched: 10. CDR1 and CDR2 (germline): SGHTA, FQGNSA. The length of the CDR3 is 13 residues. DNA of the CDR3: TGTGCCAGCAGCGAGGGACAGGGGCTAGTCCTGTTCTTC. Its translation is CASSEGQGLVLFF. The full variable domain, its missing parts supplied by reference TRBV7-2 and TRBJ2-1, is GAGVSQSPSNKVTEKGKDVELRCDPISGHTALYWYRQSLGQGLEFLIYFQGNSAPDKSGLPSDRFSAERTGGSVSTLTIQRTQQEDSAVYLCASSEGQGLVLFFGPGTRLTVL.

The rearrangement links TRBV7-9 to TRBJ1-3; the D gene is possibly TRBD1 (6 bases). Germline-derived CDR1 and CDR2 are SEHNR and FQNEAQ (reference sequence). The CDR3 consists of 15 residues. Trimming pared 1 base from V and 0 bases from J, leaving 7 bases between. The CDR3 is CASSLGTDSGNTIYF. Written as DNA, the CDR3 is TGTGCCAGCAGCTTAGGGACAGACTCTGGAAACACCATATATTTT.

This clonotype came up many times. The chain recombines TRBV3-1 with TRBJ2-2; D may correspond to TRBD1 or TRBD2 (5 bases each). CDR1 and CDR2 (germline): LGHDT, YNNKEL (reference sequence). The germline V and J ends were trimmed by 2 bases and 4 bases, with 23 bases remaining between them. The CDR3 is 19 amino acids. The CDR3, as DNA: TGTGCCAGCAGCCAATTGGTGGGGGAGCGGTGGAACGGCACCGGGGAGCTGTTTTTT. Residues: CASSQLVGERWNGTGELFF. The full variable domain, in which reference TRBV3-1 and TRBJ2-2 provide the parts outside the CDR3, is DTAVSQTPKYLVTQMGNDKSIKCEQNLGHDTMYWYKQDSKKFLKIMFSYNNKELIINETVPNRFSPKSPDKAHLNLHINSLELGDSAVYFCASSQLVGERWNGTGELFFGEGSRLTVL.

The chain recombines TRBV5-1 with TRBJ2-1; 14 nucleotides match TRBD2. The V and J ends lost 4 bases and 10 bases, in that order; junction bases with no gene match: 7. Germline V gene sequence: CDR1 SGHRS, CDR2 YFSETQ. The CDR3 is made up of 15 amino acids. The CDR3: CASSPGTSGSSEQFF. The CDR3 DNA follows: TGCGCCAGCAGCCCCGGGACTAGCGGGAGCAGCGAGCAGTTCTTC.